The present T cell receptor beta chain was sequenced within a study of blood T cell repertoires in COVID-19. Across the whole study: COVID-19 samples, acute and convalescent, were from the United States, Italy and Spain. Sample material is recorded as cDNA or gDNA derived from T cells, B-cell-depleted T cells, or PBMCs.

V was clipped by 5 bases and J by 8 bases, with 15 bases between them. Looked up from germline, CDR1 is SGHTA and CDR2 is FQGTGA. This CDR3 contains 13 residues. In the original workflow: From reference gene primer amplification, estimates of nucleated cell counts were derived. This table comes from immunoSEQ multiplex PCR, and its TCRdb copy is limited to in-frame clones, with some not included. That table is the source of V, J and clone size, and D and trimming were worked out from the DNA. The repertoire holds about 110,000 clones, with about 88% as singletons. The specimen was peripheral blood. The rearrangement links TRBV7-3 to TRBJ1-1; no clear D gene. This clonotype originated in a human donor in a cohort sampled during active COVID-19. CDR3 bases: TGTGCCAGCAGCGGCAGGCCTGGAAAAGAAGCTTTCTTT. It translates to CASSGRPGKEAFF.